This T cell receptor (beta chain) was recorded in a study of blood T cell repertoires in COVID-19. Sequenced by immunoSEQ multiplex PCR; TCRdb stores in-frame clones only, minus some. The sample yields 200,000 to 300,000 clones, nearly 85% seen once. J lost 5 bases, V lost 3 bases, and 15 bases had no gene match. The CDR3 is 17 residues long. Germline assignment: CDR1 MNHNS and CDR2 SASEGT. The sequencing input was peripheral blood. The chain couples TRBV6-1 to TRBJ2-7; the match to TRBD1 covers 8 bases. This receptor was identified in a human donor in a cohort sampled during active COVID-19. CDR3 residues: CASSDQRGTGLFNEQYF. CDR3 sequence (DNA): TGTGCCAGCAGTGATCAACGAGGGACAGGCCTTTTCAACGAGCAGTACTTC.